The entry below gives a single TCR beta chain sequence along with its context. What antigen it recognizes has not been identified. Per-nucleotide qualities are absent, and no much larger clonotype sits a single base away. The library relied on the immunoSEQ multiplex PCR assay. Sourced from immuneACCESS, this table was stored by TCRdb with only in-frame sequences that have V and J called. A share of the clones is absent; for the studies checked, an unresolved V gene accounts for under half, and the remainder has no known explanation. Within this sample are 80,000 to 100,000 clones, with roughly 90% of them counted one time only. Together, the top ten hold around 3% of the sample. CDR1 and CDR2 were assigned from the germline V gene as KGHSH and LQKENI. The junction shows trimming of 0 bases on V and 1 base on J, plus 7 bases between the germline ends. The CDR3 goes from the cysteine to the phenylalanine over 15 residues. The CDR3 DNA has 45 bases and is translated from base 1.

These data come from a study of control samples from healthy donors and cancer patients (TCRdb year 2020). The rearranged chain carries TRBV18 and TRBJ2-1, with an unclear D gene assignment. Sequencing was carried out using blood. This TCR derives from a human donor in good health. The donor label of this sample is uncertain. This receptor carries the CDR3 CASSPPSQSYNEQFF. The bases read TGTGCCAGCTCACCACCGTCACAATCCTACAATGAGCAGTTCTTC. Outside the CDR3, residues come from the reference TRBV18 and TRBJ2-1 proteins, so the full variable domain is: NAGVMQNPRHLVRRRGQEARLRCSPMKGHSHVYWYRQLPEEGLKFMVYLQKENIIDESGMPKERFSAEFPKEGPSILRIQQVVRGDSAAYFCASSPPSQSYNEQFFGPGTRLTVL.